These 22 T cell receptor beta chains came from one sample sequenced in a study of CDR3 diversity in severe acne. TCRdb independently ran MiXCR on the PCR reads; one entry per CDR3 protein. The sample gives some 84,000 distinct CDR3 sequences, over 40% of which show up once; around an eighth is in the top ten. Sequenced input: blood. Receptor source: a male donor in good health, without acne.

The V call is TRBV7-2, the J call TRBJ2-1; 10 nucleotides agree with TRBD2. Per germline, CDR1 SGHTA and CDR2 FQGNSA. The CDR3 contains 15 residues. The V and J ends lost 9 bases and 15 bases, in that order; junction bases with no gene match: 20. The CDR3 nucleotides read TGTGCCAGTGAATACGGGGTTAGCGGGAGGACCTCCCCGTTCTTC. It codes for CASEYGVSGRTSPFF.

This clonotype was counted ten times or more. The chain uses TRBV7-8 and TRBJ1-6; D is possibly TRBD1 (5 bases). Per the germline V gene, CDR1 is SGHVS and CDR2 is FQNEAQ. The CDR3 is 15 residues long. V was clipped by 3 bases and J by 9 bases, with 15 bases between them. For the CDR3, the DNA is TGTGCCAGCAGCTTTCGGGGCAGGGAGGGTTCACCCCTCCACTTT. It specifies CASSFRGREGSPLHF.

The gene calls are TRBV29-1 and TRBJ2-7, with D hard to call. The ends were cut back, 3 bases at V and 2 bases at J, with 14 bases in the middle. Germline V gene data show CDR1 as SQVTM and CDR2 as ANQGSEA. The CDR3 extends over 14 amino acids. In nucleotides, the CDR3 is TGCAGCGTTGAGGATGAACACCGACCCTACGAGCAGTACTTC. It encodes CSVEDEHRPYEQYF.

The chain combines TRBV7-9 with TRBJ2-7; D ambiguous. The germline CDR1 and CDR2 sequences are SEHNR and FQNEAQ (reference sequence). This CDR3 is 15 amino acids long. V gave up 1 base and J gave up 3 bases, with 13 bases separating them. In DNA, the CDR3 is TGTGCCAGCAGCTTAGTTCCAGGTCCAAACTACGAGCAGTACTTC. This translates into CASSLVPGPNYEQYF.

This clonotype was recorded many times. V gene TRBV10-2 combines with J gene TRBJ1-1; D is unresolved. Deletions cut 1 base from V and 11 bases from J, with 11 bases between. Germline lookup yields CDR1 WSHSY and CDR2 SAAADI. This CDR3 region has 12 residues. The CDR3 here is CASSELQGLAFF. The CDR3 DNA sequence: TGCGCCAGCAGTGAGTTGCAAGGGCTGGCTTTCTTT.

CDR3 nucleotide sequence: TGCAGTGCTGAGGACAGGGGGACCGAGCAGTACTTC. This codes for CSAEDRGTEQYF. V is TRBV20-1 and J is TRBJ2-7; 10 bases map to TRBD1. J gave up 6 bases and V 5 bases, and 4 bases lay outside the gene matches. The germline V gene has CDR1 DFQATT and CDR2 SNEGSKA (reference sequence). The CDR3 runs 12 residues.

This chain uses TRBV29-1 with TRBJ2-7; tentative D call: TRBD2 (5 bases). Germline loops: CDR1 SQVTM, CDR2 ANQGSEA. Trimming took 5 bases from V and 7 from J, leaving 18 bases between them. CDR3 size: 13 residues. The CDR3 region is CSVSSRGREEQYF. CDR3 DNA: TGCAGCGTTTCGAGCCGAGGGCGAGAGGAGCAGTACTTC.

There are many counts of this clonotype. V gene TRBV5-8 combines with J gene TRBJ2-1, with D possibly matching TRBD1 (5 bases). CDR1 SGHTS and CDR2 YDEGEE come from the germline V gene. With 4 bases removed from V and 6 bases from J, the gap between germline ends came to 11 bases. The CDR3 totals 13 residues. The CDR3 sequence: CASSGKGLNEQFF. The CDR3 DNA follows: TGTGCCAGCAGCGGCAAGGGGCTCAATGAGCAGTTCTTC.

This clonotype was seen ten or more times. The chain is built from TRBV19 and TRBJ2-7; D is uncertain. The V and J ends lost 10 bases and 6 bases respectively, with 13 bases between them. CDR1 and CDR2 (germline): LNHDA, SQIVND (reference sequence). The CDR3 is 11 amino acids. The DNA for the CDR3 is TGTGCCACCCAAGGCCGGCTCGAGCAGTACTTC. The encoded protein is CATQGRLEQYF.

On this clonotype itself: The germline gene is not matched at one end of the junction; a read error may be the cause. The rearrangement links TRBV7-9 to TRBJ2-7, with D unclear. The CDR3 is made up of 14 amino acids. The V gene's germline CDR1 is SEHNR and CDR2 FQNEAQ (reference sequence). The CDR3 coding sequence is TGCGCCAGCAGCCAAGGTCTCTCCCCCCTCGGGCAGTACTTC. Protein product: CASSQGLSPLGQYF.

This chain links TRBV24-1 with TRBJ1-2, with D hard to call. The ends were cut back, 3 bases at V and 5 bases at J, with 6 bases in the middle. The V gene's germline CDR1 is KGHDR and CDR2 SFDVKD. The CDR3 has 12 amino acids. CDR3 sequence (DNA): TGTGCCACCAGTGATCGTCTTTATGGCTACACCTTC. Its protein is CATSDRLYGYTF.

The chain links TRBV29-1 to TRBJ2-7; D gene ambiguous. CDR1 is SQVTM and CDR2 is ANQGSEA in the germline V gene. The CDR3 contains 15 residues. With 4 bases removed from V and 3 bases from J, the gap between germline ends came to 19 bases. The CDR3 sequence: CSVGDGAAALYEQYF. CDR3 nucleotides: TGCAGCGTTGGAGACGGCGCCGCAGCCCTCTACGAGCAGTACTTC.

This chain links TRBV7-3 with TRBJ1-2, with 7 bases that match TRBD1. The CDR3 consists of 14 residues. Germline-derived CDR1 and CDR2 are SGHTA and FQGTGA. V lost 5 bases, J lost 4 bases, and 7 bases stayed unmatched. The CDR3 here is CASSQVGDSYGYTF. CDR3 bases: TGTGCCAGCAGCCAGGTAGGGGACAGCTATGGCTACACCTTC.

The chain couples TRBV7-9 to TRBJ1-1; no clear D gene. Per germline, CDR1 SEHNR and CDR2 FQNEAQ (reference sequence). CDR3 length: 16 residues. V was shortened by 4 bases and J by 0 bases, with 15 bases between the two germline ends. As DNA, the CDR3 is TGTGCCAGCAGCTCCCCGCGAACAAACATGAACACTGAAGCTTTCTTT. This encodes CASSSPRTNMNTEAFF.

This clonotype was recorded a few times. This chain links TRBV27 with TRBJ1-5, with TRBD1 matching 8 bases. Germline V gives CDR1 MNHEY, CDR2 SMNVEV (reference sequence). Trimming cost V 1 base and J 0 bases; bases outside gene matches: 11. The CDR3 runs to 19 residues. As DNA, the CDR3 is TGTGCCAGCAGTTTATGGGGGACAGGAAGCCGGTTTAGCAATCAGCCCCAGCATTTT. This encodes CASSLWGTGSRFSNQPQHF.

The CDR3 nucleotides are TGTGCCAGCAGCTTAATGGGGACAGCGGCAGATACGCAGTATTTT. As protein: CASSLMGTAADTQYF. This chain joins TRBV7-8 and TRBJ2-3; 7 nucleotides align to TRBD1. The CDR3 runs 15 residues. Germline V gene lookup returns CDR1 SGHVS and CDR2 FQNEAQ. V lost 2 bases to trimming and J lost 4 bases; unmatched junction nucleotides: 6.

This clonotype is classed as medium-sized (0.01 to 0.1%). V and J are TRBV20-1 and TRBJ1-1, with D possibly being TRBD1 (6 bases). Trimming took 6 bases from V and 1 from J, leaving 12 bases between them. The V gene's germline CDR1 is DFQATT and CDR2 SNEGSKA (reference sequence). The CDR3 sequence is 13 residues long. The CDR3 spells CSALGGANTEAFF. CDR3 coding DNA: TGCAGTGCGTTAGGGGGAGCGAACACTGAAGCTTTCTTT.

The chain employs TRBV6-5 and TRBJ1-2, with a possible D match to TRBD1 (6 bases). Per germline, CDR1 MNHEY and CDR2 SVGAGI. The CDR3 is 14 residues long. V was trimmed by 6 bases and J by 4 bases, leaving 15 bases between them. The CDR3 sequence: CASSHLTGSYGYTF. Here the CDR3 DNA reads TGTGCCAGCAGCCATCTCACAGGGAGCTATGGCTACACCTTC.

The V call is TRBV25-1, the J call TRBJ2-7, with D tentatively TRBD1 (6 bases). There are 15 residues in the CDR3. V was cut by 11 bases and J by 2 bases, with 22 bases left in between. The germline CDR1 and CDR2 sequences are MGHDK and SYGVNS. The CDR3 DNA follows: TGTGCCTGGAGTGGACAGACCAGAGACCCCTACGAGCAGTACTTC. This translates into CAWSGQTRDPYEQYF.

The DNA of the CDR3 is TGCAGTGCTAGGATAGCGGGAGCTTACTACGAGCAGTACTTC. Protein product: CSARIAGAYYEQYF. V is TRBV20-1 and J is TRBJ2-7, with 9 bases fitting TRBD2. The CDR3 length is 14 residues. The J segment lost 3 bases and the V segment lost 3 bases, leaving 6 bases of the junction unmatched. Germline CDR1 and CDR2: DFQATT and SNEGSKA (reference sequence).

Turning to this clonotype: At one end, the junction sequence differs from germline, possibly due to a read error. The rearrangement links TRBV5-5 to TRBJ2-1; 7 bases line up with TRBD1. The CDR3 is 16 residues long. Germline CDR1 and CDR2: SGHKS and YYEKEE (reference sequence). The chain's CDR3 is CASSEITGVSYNEQFF. Written as DNA, the CDR3 is TGCGCCAGCAGCGAAATTACAGGGGTCTCCTACAATGAGCAGTTCTTC.

This clonotype was seen just once. The V gene is TRBV7-9, the J gene TRBJ2-7, with 9 positions matching TRBD2. CDR1 is SEHNR and CDR2 is FQNEAQ in the germline V gene (reference sequence). With 4 bases clipped from V and 6 bases from J, the junction kept 10 bases outside the gene matches. The CDR3 is 15 residues long. CDR3 residues: CASSYGLAGAPEQYF. The CDR3 nucleotides read TGTGCCAGCAGCTACGGATTAGCGGGAGCGCCCGAGCAGTACTTC.